A single T cell receptor beta chain is shown here with its context. This specimen comes from a study of cytomegalovirus exposure and HLA in healthy donors. Germline V gene sequence: CDR1 GTSNPN, CDR2 SVGIG (reference sequence). CDR3 length: 14 amino acids. V lost 2 bases to trimming and J lost 6 bases, with 16 bases between them. Clones were read by immunoSEQ multiplex PCR, and TCRdb kept only the in-frame ones, dropping some. In the table there are under 100,000 clones, 96% of which are singletons. The clonotype comes from a young man in good health and CMV-seronegative. This chain links TRBV30 with TRBJ1-1; a weak D match, TRBD1 (5 bases). Input material: PBMCs. DNA for the CDR3: TGTGCCTGGAGTCCTCCGGGGGGTTACGCTGAAGCTTTCTTT. It specifies CAWSPPGGYAEAFF.